This T cell receptor (beta chain) is from a study of T cell responses to AZD1222 COVID-19 vaccine. Study conclusions and caveats: With two AZD1222 doses given, Spike-specific TCR breadth and depth both rose.

Notes on this clone: Its target is unknown.

Some clones are missing from TCRdb's copy, which holds only in-frame ones; the method was immunoSEQ multiplex PCR. The data contain about 100,000 clones, more than 75% of them singletons. Germline V gives CDR1 ENHRY, CDR2 SYGVKD. V gave up 3 bases and J gave up 3 bases, with 8 bases separating them. CDR3 length: 13 amino acids. This TCR was recovered from an adult in good health. The chain carries TRBV10-3 and TRBJ1-1; D gene ambiguous. The sample in question was peripheral blood, obtained on day 0 of AZD1222 vaccination. The CDR3 DNA sequence: TGTGCCATCAGTGACTGGGAATACACTGAAGCTTTCTTT. It specifies CAISDWEYTEAFF.